A single count supports the clone carrying this T cell receptor (beta chain). Its antigen is not identified. The junction had 23 bases not matched to a gene; V was cut back by 6 bases and J by 4 bases. Germline lookup yields CDR1 LGHNT and CDR2 FRNRAP. CDR3 size: 19 residues. The data were produced by immunoSEQ multiplex PCR, yet TCRdb's version contains in-frame clones alone and is incomplete. The sample records roughly 40,000 clones, roughly three quarters being singletons. This specimen comes from a study of chemoradiotherapy in HPV16-positive cancers. Study-wide background: Candidate HPV-specific T-cell clones and common TCR motifs came from functional assays in a couple of HPV16-positive patients.

Overall study findings and caveats: In HPV16-positive patients, HPV-responsive T-cell expansion tracked better recurrence-free survival. The functional HPV-specific definition rests on just a couple of HPV16-positive patients.

This clonotype was obtained from a human donor with HPV-associated anogenital cancer. The rearrangement uses TRBV12-5 and TRBJ1-2; 7 bases are shared with TRBD1. Sample: blood, taken from a patient who underwent chemoradiotherapy. Here the CDR3 DNA reads TGTGCTAGTGGCCCTTTCCCCCCTGGGACAGACGCAAAAAGCTATGGCTACACCTTC. It is translated as CASGPFPPGTDAKSYGYTF.